The sequence of this T cell receptor beta chain was determined in a study of identical twins. Template switching added a universal primer binding site, and final cDNA carried unique molecular identifiers. TCRdb processed the 5' RACE reads anew with MiXCR; each CDR3 protein has one entry. Among hundreds of thousands of distinct CDR3 sequences, around 24% were seen once, and the ten largest hold about 3%. This clonotype was observed a few times. V was cut by 0 bases and J by 5 bases, with 10 bases left in between. Germline V gene sequence: CDR1 DFQATT, CDR2 SNEGSKA (reference sequence). CDR3 size: 13 residues. The same specimen was also included in a second study, on T cells expressing NK-cell markers. Turning to that study: A few of the donors also had these clonotypes leading their CD3+CD56-NKG2C+ fraction.

Sample: CD4+ T cells sorted from blood. The chain has TRBV20-1 and TRBJ1-2; D is unclear. This sequence originates from a woman aged 18-29 years in good health. The CDR3, as DNA: TGCAGTGCTAGAGATCCACGAACTTATGGCTACACCTTC. Protein: CSARDPRTYGYTF.